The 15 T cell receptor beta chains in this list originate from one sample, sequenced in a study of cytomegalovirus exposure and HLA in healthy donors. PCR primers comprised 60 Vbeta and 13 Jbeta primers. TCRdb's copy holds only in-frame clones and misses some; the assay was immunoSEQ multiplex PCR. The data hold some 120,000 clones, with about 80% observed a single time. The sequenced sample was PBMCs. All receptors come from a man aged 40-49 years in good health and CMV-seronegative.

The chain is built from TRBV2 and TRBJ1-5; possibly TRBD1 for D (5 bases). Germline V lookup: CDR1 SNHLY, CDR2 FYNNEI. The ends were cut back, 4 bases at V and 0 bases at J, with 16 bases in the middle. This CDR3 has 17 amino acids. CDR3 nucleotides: TGTGCCAGCAGTGTTACACGTGGGGGGAGTAGCAATCAGCCCCAGCATTTT. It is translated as CASSVTRGGSSNQPQHF.

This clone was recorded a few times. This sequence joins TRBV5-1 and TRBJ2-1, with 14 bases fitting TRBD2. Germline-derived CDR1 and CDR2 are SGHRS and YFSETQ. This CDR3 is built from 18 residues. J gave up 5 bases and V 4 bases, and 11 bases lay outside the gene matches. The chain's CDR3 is CASSPSGGLAGVNNEQFF. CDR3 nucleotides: TGCGCCAGCAGCCCCTCCGGGGGACTAGCGGGGGTCAACAATGAGCAGTTCTTC. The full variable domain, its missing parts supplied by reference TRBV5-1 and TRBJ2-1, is KAGVTQTPRYLIKTRGQQVTLSCSPISGHRSVSWYQQTPGQGLQFLFEYFSETQRNKGNFPGRFSGRQFSNSRSEMNVSTLELGDSALYLCASSPSGGLAGVNNEQFFGPGTRLTVL.

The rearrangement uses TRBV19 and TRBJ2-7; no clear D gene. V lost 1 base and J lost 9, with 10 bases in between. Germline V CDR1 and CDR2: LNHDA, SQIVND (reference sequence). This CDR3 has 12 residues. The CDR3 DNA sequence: TGTGCCAGTAGTATAGGGGCCGGTCCGCAGTACTTC. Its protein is CASSIGAGPQYF.

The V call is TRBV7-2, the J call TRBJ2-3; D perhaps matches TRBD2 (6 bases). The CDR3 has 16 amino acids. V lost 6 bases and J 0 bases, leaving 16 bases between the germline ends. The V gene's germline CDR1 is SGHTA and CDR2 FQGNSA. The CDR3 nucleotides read TGTGCCAGCAGATATGAGTGGGGGACTAGCACAGATACGCAGTATTTT. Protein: CASRYEWGTSTDTQYF.

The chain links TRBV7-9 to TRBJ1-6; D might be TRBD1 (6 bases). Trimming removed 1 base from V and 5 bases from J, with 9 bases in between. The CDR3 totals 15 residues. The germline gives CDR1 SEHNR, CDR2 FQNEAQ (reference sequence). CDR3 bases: TGTGCCAGCAGCTTAGGGACAGTAAATAATTCACCCCTCCACTTT. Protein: CASSLGTVNNSPLHF.

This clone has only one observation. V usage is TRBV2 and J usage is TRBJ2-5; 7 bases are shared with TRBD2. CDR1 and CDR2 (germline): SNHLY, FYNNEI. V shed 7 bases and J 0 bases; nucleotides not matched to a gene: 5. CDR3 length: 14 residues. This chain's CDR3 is CASKNGRYQETQYF. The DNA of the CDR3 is TGTGCCAGCAAGAACGGGAGGTACCAAGAGACCCAGTACTTC.

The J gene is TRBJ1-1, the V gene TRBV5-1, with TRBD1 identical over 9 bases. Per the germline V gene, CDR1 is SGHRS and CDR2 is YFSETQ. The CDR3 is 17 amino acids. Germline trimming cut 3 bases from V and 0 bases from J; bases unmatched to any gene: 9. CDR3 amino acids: CASSSGQGSIMNTEAFF. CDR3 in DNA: TGCGCCAGCAGCTCTGGACAGGGGAGCATAATGAACACTGAAGCTTTCTTT.

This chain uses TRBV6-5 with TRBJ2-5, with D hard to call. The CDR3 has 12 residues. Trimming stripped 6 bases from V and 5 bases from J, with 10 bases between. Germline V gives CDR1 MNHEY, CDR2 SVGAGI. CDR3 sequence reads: CASSPTKETQYF. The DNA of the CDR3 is TGTGCCAGCAGCCCAACAAAGGAGACCCAGTACTTC.

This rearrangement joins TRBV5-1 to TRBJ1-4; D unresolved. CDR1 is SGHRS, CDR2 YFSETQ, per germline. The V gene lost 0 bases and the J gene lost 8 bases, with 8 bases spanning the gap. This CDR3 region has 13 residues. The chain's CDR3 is CASSLGGGEKLFF. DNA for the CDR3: TGCGCCAGCAGCTTGGGTGGAGGGGAAAAACTGTTTTTT.

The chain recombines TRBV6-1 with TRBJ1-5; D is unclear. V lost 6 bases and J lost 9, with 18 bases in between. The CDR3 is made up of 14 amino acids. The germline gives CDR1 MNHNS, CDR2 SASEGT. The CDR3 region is CASSENLALSPQHF. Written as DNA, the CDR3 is TGTGCCAGCAGCGAAAACCTAGCCCTTTCGCCCCAGCATTTT.

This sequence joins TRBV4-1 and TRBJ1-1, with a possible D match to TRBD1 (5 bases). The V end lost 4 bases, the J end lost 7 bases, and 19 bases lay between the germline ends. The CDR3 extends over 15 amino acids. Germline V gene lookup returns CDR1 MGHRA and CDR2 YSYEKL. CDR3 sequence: CASSLLQGLRIEAFF. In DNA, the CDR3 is TGCGCCAGCAGCCTACTTCAGGGACTGCGGATTGAAGCTTTCTTT.

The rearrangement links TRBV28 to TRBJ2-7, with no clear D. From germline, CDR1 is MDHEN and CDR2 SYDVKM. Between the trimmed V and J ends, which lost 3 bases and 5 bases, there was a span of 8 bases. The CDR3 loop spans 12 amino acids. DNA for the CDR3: TGTGCCAGCAGTTTCGAGGTGGACGAGCAGTACTTC. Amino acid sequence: CASSFEVDEQYF.

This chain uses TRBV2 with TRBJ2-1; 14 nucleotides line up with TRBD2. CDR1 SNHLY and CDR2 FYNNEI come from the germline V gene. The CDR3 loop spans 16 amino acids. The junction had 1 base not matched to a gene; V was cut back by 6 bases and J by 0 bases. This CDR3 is CASRGTSGSSYNEQFF. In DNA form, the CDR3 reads TGTGCCAGCAGAGGGACTAGCGGGAGCTCCTACAATGAGCAGTTCTTC.

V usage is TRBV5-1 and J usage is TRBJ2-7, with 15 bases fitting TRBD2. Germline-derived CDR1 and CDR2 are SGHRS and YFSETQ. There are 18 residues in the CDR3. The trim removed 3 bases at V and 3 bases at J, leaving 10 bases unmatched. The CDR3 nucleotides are TGCGCCAGCAGCTCCGGGACTAGCGGGAGGCCAGGGGGCTACGAGCAGTACTTC. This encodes CASSSGTSGRPGGYEQYF.

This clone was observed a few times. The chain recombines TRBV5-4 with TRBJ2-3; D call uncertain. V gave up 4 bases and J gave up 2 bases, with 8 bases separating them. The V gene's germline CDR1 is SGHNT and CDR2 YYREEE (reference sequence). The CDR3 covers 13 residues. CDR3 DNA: TGTGCCAGCAGCCTACCCTCCACAGATACGCAGTATTTT. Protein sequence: CASSLPSTDTQYF.